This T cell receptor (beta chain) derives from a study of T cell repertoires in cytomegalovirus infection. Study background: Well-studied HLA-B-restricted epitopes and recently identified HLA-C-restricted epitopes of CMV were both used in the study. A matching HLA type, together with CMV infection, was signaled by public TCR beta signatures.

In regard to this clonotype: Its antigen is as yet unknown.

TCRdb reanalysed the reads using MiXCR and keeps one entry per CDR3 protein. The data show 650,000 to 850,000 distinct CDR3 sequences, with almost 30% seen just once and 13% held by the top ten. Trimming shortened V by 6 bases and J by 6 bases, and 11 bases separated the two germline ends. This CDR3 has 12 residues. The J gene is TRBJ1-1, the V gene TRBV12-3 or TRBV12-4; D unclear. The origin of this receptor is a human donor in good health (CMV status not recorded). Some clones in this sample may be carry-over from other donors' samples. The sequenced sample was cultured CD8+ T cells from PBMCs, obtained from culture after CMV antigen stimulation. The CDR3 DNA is TGTGCCAGCAGGCGTGAGGGAGCTGAAGCTTTCTTT. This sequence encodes CASRREGAEAFF.